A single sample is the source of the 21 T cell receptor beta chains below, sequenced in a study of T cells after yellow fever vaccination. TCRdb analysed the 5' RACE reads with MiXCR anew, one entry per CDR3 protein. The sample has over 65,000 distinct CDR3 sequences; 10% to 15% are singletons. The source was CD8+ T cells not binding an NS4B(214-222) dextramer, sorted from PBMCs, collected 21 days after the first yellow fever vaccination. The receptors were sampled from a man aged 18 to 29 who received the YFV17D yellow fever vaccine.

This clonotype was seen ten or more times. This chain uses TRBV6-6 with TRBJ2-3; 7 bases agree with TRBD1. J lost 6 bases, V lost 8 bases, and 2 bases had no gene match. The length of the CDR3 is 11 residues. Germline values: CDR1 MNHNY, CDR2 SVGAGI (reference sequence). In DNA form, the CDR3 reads TGTGCCAGCCTCAGGGGGGATACGCAGTATTTT. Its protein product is CASLRGDTQYF.

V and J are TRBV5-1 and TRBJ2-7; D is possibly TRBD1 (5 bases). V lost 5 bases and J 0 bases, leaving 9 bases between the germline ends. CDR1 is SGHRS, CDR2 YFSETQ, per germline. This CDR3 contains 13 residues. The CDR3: CASRLGPSYEQYF. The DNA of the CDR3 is TGCGCCAGCAGACTGGGGCCCTCCTACGAGCAGTACTTC.

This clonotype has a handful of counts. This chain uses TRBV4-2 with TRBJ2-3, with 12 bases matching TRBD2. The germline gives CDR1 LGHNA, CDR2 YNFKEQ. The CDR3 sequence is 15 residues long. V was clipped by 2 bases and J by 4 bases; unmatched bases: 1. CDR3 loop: CASSQTSGGPDTQYF. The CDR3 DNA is TGTGCCAGCAGCCAAACTAGCGGGGGGCCAGATACGCAGTATTTT.

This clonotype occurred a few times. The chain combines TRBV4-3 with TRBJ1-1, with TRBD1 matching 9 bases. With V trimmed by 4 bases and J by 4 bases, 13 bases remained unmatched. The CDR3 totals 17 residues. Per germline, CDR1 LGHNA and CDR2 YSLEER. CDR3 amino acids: CASSLGQGGERGTEAFF. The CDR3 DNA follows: TGCGCCAGCAGCCTGGGACAGGGAGGAGAAAGAGGCACTGAAGCTTTCTTT.

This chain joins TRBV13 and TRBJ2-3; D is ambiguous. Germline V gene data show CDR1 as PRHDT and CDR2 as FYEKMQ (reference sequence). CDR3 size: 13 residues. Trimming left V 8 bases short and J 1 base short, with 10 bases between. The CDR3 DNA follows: TGTGCCAGCCTGATTTCTGGCACAGATACGCAGTATTTT. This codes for CASLISGTDTQYF. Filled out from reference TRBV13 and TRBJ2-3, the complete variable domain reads AAGVIQSPRHLIKEKRETATLKCYPIPRHDTVYWYQQGPGQDPQFLISFYEKMQSDKGSIPDRFSAQQFSDYHSELNMSSLELGDSALYFCASLISGTDTQYFGPGTRLTVL.

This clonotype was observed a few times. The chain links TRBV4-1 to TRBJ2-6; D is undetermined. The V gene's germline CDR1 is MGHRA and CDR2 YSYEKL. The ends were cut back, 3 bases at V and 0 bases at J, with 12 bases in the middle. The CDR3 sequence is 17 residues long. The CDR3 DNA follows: TGCGCCAGCAGCCAGTCAACCCTTTACTCTGGGGCCAACGTCCTGACTTTC. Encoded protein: CASSQSTLYSGANVLTF.

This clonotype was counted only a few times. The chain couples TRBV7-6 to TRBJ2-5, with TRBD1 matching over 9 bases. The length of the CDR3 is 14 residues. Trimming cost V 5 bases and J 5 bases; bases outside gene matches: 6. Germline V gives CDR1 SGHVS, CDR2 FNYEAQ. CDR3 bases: TGTGCCAGCAGCAGGACAGGGGTTTGGGAGACCCAGTACTTC. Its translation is CASSRTGVWETQYF.

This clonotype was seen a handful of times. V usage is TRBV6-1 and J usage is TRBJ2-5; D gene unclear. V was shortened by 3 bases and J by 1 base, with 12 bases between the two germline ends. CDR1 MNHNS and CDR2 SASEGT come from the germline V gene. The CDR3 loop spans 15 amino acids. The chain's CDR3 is CASSDGPRPQETQYF. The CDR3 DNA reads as TGTGCCAGCAGTGATGGGCCTCGACCCCAAGAGACCCAGTACTTC.

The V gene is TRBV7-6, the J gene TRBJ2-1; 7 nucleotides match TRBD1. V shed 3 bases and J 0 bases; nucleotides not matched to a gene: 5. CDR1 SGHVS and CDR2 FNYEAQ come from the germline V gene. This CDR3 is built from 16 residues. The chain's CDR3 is CASSFRGGSSYNEQFF. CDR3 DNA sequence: TGTGCCAGCAGCTTCCGAGGGGGCAGCTCCTACAATGAGCAGTTCTTC.

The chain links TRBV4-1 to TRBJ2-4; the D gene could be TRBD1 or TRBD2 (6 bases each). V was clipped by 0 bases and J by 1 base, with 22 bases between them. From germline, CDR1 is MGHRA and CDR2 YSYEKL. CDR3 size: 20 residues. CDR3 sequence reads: CASSQEPTGDTSSAKNIQYF. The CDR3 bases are TGCGCCAGCAGCCAAGAACCCACGGGGGACACAAGTTCGGCCAAAAACATTCAGTACTTC.

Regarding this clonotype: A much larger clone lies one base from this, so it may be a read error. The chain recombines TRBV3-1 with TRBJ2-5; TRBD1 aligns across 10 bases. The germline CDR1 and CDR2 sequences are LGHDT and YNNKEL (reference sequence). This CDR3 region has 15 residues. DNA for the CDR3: TGTGCCAGCAGCCAAGACGGGACAGGGGAAGAGAACCAGTACTTC. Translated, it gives CASSQDGTGEENQYF.

The CDR3 coding sequence is TGTGCCAGCAGCTTGGGACACCGAACTGAAGCTTTCTTT. It codes for CASSLGHRTEAFF. The rearrangement links TRBV13 to TRBJ1-1; D is perhaps TRBD1 (6 bases). The CDR3 runs to 13 residues. Trimming pared 3 bases from V and 5 bases from J, leaving 10 bases between. Germline CDR1 PRHDT, CDR2 FYEKMQ (reference sequence).

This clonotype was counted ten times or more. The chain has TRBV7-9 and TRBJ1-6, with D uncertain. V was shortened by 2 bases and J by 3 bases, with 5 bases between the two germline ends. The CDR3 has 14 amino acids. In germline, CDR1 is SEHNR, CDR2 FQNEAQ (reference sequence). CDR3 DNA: TGTGCCAGCAGCTTACAGGACTATAATTCACCCCTCCACTTT. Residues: CASSLQDYNSPLHF.

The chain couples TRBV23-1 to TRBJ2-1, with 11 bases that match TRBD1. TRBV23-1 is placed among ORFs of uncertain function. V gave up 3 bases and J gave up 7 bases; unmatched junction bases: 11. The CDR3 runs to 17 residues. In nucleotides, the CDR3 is TGCGCCAGCAGTCACCACCGGACAGGGGGCTGTGAAAATGAGCAGTTCTTC. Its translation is CASSHHRTGGCENEQFF.

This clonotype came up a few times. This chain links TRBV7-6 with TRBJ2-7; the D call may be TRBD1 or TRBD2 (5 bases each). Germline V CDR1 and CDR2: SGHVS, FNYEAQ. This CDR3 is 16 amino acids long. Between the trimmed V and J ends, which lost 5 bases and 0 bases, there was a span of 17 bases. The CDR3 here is CASSRGAGRSSYEQYF. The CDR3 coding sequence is TGTGCCAGCAGCCGAGGGGCCGGTCGGAGCTCCTACGAGCAGTACTTC.

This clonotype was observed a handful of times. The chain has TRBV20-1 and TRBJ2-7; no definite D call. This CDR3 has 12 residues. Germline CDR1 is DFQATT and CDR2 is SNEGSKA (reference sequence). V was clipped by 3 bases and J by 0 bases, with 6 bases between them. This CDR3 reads CSASYNSYEQYF. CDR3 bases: TGCAGTGCTAGTTATAACTCCTACGAGCAGTACTTC.

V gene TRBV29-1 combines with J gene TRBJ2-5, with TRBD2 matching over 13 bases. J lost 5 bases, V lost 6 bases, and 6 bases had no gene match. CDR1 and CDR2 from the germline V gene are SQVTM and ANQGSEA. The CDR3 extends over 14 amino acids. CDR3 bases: TGCAGCGTCCGAGGACTAGCGGGGGTTGAGACCCAGTACTTC. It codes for CSVRGLAGVETQYF.

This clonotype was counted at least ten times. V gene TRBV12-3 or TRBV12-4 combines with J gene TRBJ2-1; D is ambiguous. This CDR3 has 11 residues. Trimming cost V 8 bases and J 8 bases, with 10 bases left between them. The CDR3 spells CASGPYDEQFF. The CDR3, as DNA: TGTGCCAGCGGGCCCTATGATGAGCAGTTCTTC.

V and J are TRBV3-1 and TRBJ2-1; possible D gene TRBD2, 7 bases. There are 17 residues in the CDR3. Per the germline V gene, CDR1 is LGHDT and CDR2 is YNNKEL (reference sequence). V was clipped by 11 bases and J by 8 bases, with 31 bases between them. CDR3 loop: CACCQPASGAEGDEQFF. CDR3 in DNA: TGTGCCTGCTGCCAACCAGCGAGCGGGGCGGAGGGGGATGAGCAGTTCTTC.

The CDR3 DNA reads as TGTGCCAGCAATTACGCGATCAATCAGCCCCAGCATTTT. Amino acids: CASNYAINQPQHF. This chain uses TRBV28 with TRBJ1-5; D is uncertain. Germline CDR1 reads MDHEN; CDR2 reads SYDVKM. Between the trimmed V and J ends, which lost 7 bases and 3 bases, there was a span of 10 bases. The CDR3 sequence is 13 residues long.

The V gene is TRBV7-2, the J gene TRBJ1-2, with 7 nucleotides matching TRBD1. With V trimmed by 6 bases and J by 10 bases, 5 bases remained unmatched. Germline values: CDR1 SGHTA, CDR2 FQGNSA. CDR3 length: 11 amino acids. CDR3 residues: CASRPTGVYTF. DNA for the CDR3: TGTGCCAGCAGACCCACAGGGGTCTACACCTTC.